This T cell receptor (beta chain) was identified in a study of T cells in localized non-small cell lung cancer. Libraries were prepared by immunoSEQ multiplex PCR; TCRdb keeps only in-frame clonotypes and omits some of them. Of 30,000 to 40,000 clones in the sample, roughly 90% were seen once. The CDR3 is 13 residues long. Germline CDR1 and CDR2: LNHDA and SQIVND (reference sequence). Trimming left V 8 bases short and J 0 bases short, with 10 bases between. This chain uses TRBV19 with TRBJ1-1; TRBD1 might be the D (5 bases). The clonotype comes from a woman aged 35-70 years with stage I lung adenocarcinoma. Here the sequenced sample was peripheral blood, taken before any cancer treatment. The CDR3 is CASWVQVNTEAFF. DNA for the CDR3: TGTGCCAGTTGGGTACAGGTGAACACTGAAGCTTTCTTT. Full variable domain (remainder filled in from reference TRBV19 and TRBJ1-1): DGGITQSPKYLFRKEGQNVTLSCEQNLNHDAMYWYRQDPGQGLRLIYYSQIVNDFQKGDIAEGYSVSREKKESFPLTVTSAQKNPTAFYLCASWVQVNTEAFFGQGTRLTVV.